A selection of T cell receptor beta chains follows, all from one sample in a study of beta chain features in type 1 diabetes. Libraries were prepared by immunoSEQ multiplex PCR; TCRdb keeps only in-frame clonotypes and omits some of them. The sample lists 600,000 to 700,000 clones, around 11% seen once, with 0.09% to 0.15% in the top ten. The sequenced sample consisted of naive CD4+ T cells from blood. The receptors derive from a man aged 30 to 39 with type 1 diabetes. Each CDR3 is given with its conserved first and last residue. A D gene is named only where the DNA matches it firmly. Clone size is stated in some rows and not others, as once, few, many or a class when expanded.

J: TRBJ1-3; D: TRBD1; V: TRBV6-5; size: .; CDR3: CASSYSTGDSGNTIYF; DNA: TGTGCCAGCAGTTACTCGACAGGGGACTCTGGAAACACCATATATTTT
J: TRBJ1-3; D: TRBD1; V: TRBV25-1; size: .; CDR3: CASSGPGQGANTIYF; DNA: TGTGCCAGCAGTGGACCGGGACAGGGGGCAAACACCATATATTTT
J: TRBJ1-6; D: TRBD1; V: TRBV2; size: .; CDR3: CASRGQVGSPLHF; DNA: TGTGCCAGCAGGGGACAGGTCGGATCACCCCTCCACTTT
J: TRBJ1-6; D: .; V: TRBV7-9; size: .; CDR3: CASSAQGNSPLHF; DNA: TGTGCCAGCAGCGCCCAGGGGAATTCACCCCTCCACTTT
J: TRBJ2-5; D: .; V: TRBV19; size: .; CDR3: CASSKDRARETQYF; DNA: TGTGCCAGTAGTAAGGACCGGGCCAGGGAGACCCAGTACTTC
J: TRBJ2-2; D: .; V: TRBV5-4; size: .; CDR3: CASSLRGGTGELFF; DNA: TGTGCCAGCAGCTTGCGGGGTGGCACCGGGGAGCTGTTTTTT
J: TRBJ1-1; D: .; V: TRBV5-1; size: .; CDR3: CASSLQNTEAFF; DNA: TGCGCCAGCAGCTTACAAAACACTGAAGCTTTCTTT
J: TRBJ1-2; D: TRBD1; V: TRBV9; size: few; CDR3: CASSVEGQGYYGYTF; DNA: TGTGCCAGCAGCGTAGAGGGACAGGGGTACTATGGCTACACCTTC
J: TRBJ2-5; D: .; V: TRBV7-8; size: few; CDR3: CASSLSRGIETQYF; DNA: TGTGCCAGCAGCTTATCGAGGGGTATAGAGACCCAGTACTTC
J: TRBJ2-5; D: .; V: TRBV5-1; size: few; CDR3: CASSPTFQETQYF; DNA: TGCGCCAGCAGCCCGACTTTCCAAGAGACCCAGTACTTC
J: TRBJ1-2; D: .; V: TRBV7-9; size: few; CDR3: CASSLPDRSGTDYGYTF; DNA: TGTGCCAGCAGCTTACCTGATAGGTCCGGGACGGACTATGGCTACACCTTC
J: TRBJ2-2; D: .; V: TRBV5-4; size: .; CDR3: CASSLWTGPRYTGELFF; DNA: TGTGCCAGCAGCCTGTGGACTGGCCCGCGTTACACCGGGGAGCTGTTTTTT
J: TRBJ1-4; D: TRBD1; V: TRBV6-5; size: .; CDR3: CASRGTGGKKLFF; DNA: TGTGCCAGCAGGGGGACAGGGGGAAAAAAACTGTTTTTT
J: TRBJ2-5; D: TRBD2; V: TRBV5-1; size: few; CDR3: CASSLAARGGQETQYF; DNA: TGCGCCAGCAGCTTGGCGGCGCGGGGGGGCCAAGAGACCCAGTACTTC
J: TRBJ1-4; D: .; V: TRBV6-5; size: .; CDR3: CASSYHLATNEKLFF; DNA: TGTGCCAGCAGTTATCACCTAGCAACTAATGAAAAACTGTTTTTT
J: TRBJ1-4; D: TRBD1; V: TRBV5-4; size: .; CDR3: CASSTRQGKDEKLFF; DNA: TGTGCCAGCAGCACCCGACAGGGGAAGGATGAAAAACTGTTTTTT
J: TRBJ1-2; D: .; V: TRBV19; size: few; CDR3: CATTELGGSQGYTF; DNA: TGTGCCACTACGGAACTGGGAGGTTCTCAGGGCTACACCTTC
J: TRBJ2-1; D: TRBD1; V: TRBV28; size: few; CDR3: CASTGGTGAYNEQFF; DNA: TGTGCCAGCACCGGTGGGACAGGGGCCTACAATGAGCAGTTCTTC
J: TRBJ1-5; D: TRBD1; V: TRBV28; size: few; CDR3: CASSSPGTGGQPQHF; DNA: TGTGCCAGCAGTTCACCCGGGACAGGCGGTCAGCCCCAGCATTTT
J: TRBJ1-2; D: .; V: TRBV28; size: .; CDR3: CASRPGQSYGYTF; DNA: TGTGCCAGCAGGCCCGGGCAGAGCTATGGCTACACCTTC
J: TRBJ2-2; D: .; V: TRBV28; size: .; CDR3: CASSFPGSNTGELFF; DNA: TGTGCCAGCAGTTTTCCGGGCTCGAACACCGGGGAGCTGTTTTTT
J: TRBJ2-5; D: TRBD1; V: TRBV9; size: few; CDR3: CASSVGTGSSTETQYF; DNA: TGTGCCAGCAGCGTAGGGACAGGGTCATCGACGGAGACCCAGTACTTC
J: TRBJ1-4; D: TRBD1; V: TRBV9; size: .; CDR3: CASSVGTVKEKLFF; DNA: TGTGCCAGCAGCGTGGGGACAGTGAAGGAAAAACTGTTTTTT
J: TRBJ1-5; D: .; V: TRBV6-1; size: .; CDR3: CASTAGYSNQPQHF; DNA: TGTGCCAGCACCGCTGGATATAGCAATCAGCCCCAGCATTTT
J: TRBJ2-7; D: .; V: TRBV18; size: .; CDR3: CASSRPQGNDEQYF; DNA: TGTGCCAGCTCACGACCACAGGGTAACGACGAGCAGTACTTC